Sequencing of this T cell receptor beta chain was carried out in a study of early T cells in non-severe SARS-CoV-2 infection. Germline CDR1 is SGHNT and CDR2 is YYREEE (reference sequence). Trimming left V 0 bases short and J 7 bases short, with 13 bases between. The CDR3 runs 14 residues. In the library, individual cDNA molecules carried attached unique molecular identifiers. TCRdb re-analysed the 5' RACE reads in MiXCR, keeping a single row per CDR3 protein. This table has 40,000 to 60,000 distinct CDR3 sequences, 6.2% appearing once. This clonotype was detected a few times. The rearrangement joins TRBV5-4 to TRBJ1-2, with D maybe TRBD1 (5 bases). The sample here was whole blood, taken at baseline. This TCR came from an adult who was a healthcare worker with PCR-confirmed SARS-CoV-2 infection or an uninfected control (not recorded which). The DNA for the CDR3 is TGTGCCAGCAGCTTGGGTCTGGGGGACGGTGGCTACACCTTC. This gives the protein CASSLGLGDGGYTF.